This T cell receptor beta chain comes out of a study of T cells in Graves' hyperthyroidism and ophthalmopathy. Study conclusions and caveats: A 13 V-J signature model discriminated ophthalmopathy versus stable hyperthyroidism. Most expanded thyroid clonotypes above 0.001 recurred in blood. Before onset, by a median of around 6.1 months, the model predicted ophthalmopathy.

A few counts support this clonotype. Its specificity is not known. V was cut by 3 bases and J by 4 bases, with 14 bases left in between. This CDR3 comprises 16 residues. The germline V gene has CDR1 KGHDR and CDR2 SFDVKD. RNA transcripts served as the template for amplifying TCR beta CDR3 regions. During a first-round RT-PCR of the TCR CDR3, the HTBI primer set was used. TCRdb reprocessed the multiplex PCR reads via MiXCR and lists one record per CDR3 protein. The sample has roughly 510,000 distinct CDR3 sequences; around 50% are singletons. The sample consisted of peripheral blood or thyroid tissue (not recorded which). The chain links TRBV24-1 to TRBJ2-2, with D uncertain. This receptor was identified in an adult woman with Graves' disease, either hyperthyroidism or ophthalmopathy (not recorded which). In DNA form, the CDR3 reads TGTGCCACCAGTGATATGGCCGAAAGTCCCACCGGGGAGCTGTTTTTT. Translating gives CATSDMAESPTGELFF.